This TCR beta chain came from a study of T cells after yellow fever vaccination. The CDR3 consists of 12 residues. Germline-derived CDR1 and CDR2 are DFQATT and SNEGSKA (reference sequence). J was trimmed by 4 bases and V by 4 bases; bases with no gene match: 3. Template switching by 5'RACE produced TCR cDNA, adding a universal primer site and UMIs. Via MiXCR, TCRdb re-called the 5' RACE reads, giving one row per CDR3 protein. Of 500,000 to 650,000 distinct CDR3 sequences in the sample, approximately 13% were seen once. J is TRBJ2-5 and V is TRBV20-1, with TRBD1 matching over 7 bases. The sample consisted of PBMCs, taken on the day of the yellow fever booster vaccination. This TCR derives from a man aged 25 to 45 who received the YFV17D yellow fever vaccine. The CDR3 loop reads CSAKSGGETQYF. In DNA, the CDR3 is TGCAGTGCTAAGTCAGGGGGAGAGACCCAGTACTTC.